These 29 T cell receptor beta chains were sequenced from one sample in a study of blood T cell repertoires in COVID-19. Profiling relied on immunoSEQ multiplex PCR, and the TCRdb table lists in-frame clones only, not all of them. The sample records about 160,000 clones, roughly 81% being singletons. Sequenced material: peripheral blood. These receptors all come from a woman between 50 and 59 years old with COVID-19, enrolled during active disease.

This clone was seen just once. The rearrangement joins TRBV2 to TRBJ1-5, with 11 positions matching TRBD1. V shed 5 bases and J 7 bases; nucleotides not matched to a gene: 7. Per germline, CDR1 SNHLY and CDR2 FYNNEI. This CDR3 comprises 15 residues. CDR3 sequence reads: CASSPTGTGGQPQHF. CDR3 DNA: TGTGCCAGCAGTCCTACCGGGACAGGGGGGCAGCCCCAGCATTTT.

CDR3 in amino acids: CASSPRTSGTYNEQFF. CDR3 DNA sequence: TGTGCCAGCAGCCCACGAACTAGCGGAACGTACAATGAGCAGTTCTTC. The chain is built from TRBV9 and TRBJ2-1; 8 bases are shared with TRBD2. With V trimmed by 4 bases and J by 4 bases, 10 bases remained unmatched. The CDR3 runs 16 residues. Germline V gene data show CDR1 as SGDLS and CDR2 as YYNGEE.

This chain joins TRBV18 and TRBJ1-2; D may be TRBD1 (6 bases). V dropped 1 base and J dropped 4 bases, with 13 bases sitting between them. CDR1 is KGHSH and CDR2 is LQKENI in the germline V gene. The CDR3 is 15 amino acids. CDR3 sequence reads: CASSPRQGIVYGYTF. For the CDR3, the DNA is TGTGCCAGCTCACCACGTCAGGGGATAGTCTATGGCTACACCTTC.

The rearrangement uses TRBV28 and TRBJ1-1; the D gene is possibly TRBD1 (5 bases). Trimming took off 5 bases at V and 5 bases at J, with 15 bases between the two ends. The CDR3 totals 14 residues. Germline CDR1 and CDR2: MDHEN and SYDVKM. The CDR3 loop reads CASSLTGTTTEAFF. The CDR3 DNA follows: TGTGCCAGCAGTCTAACCGGGACTACGACTGAAGCTTTCTTT.

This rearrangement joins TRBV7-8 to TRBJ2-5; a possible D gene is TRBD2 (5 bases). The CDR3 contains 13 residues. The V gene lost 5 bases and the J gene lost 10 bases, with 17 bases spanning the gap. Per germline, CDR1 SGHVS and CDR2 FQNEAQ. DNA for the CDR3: TGTGCCAGCAGCCTTACAAGTCCGAGGGACCAGTACTTC. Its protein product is CASSLTSPRDQYF.

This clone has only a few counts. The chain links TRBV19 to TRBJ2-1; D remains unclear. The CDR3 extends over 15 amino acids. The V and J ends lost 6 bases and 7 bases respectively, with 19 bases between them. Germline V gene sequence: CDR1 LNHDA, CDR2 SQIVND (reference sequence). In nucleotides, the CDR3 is TGTGCCAGTAGCCCAAGAACAGCCCTTAGGAATGAGCAGTTCTTC. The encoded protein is CASSPRTALRNEQFF.

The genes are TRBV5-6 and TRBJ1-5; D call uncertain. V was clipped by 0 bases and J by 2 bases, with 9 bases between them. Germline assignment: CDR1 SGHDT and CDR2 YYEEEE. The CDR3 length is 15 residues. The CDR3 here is CASSLASFGNQPQHF. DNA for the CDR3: TGTGCCAGCAGCTTGGCGTCTTTCGGCAATCAGCCCCAGCATTTT.

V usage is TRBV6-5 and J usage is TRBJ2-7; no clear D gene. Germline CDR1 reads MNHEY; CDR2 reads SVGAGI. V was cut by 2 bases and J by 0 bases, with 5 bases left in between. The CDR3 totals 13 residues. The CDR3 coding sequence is TGTGCCAGCAGTTACGCGGACTCCTACGAGCAGTACTTC. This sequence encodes CASSYADSYEQYF.

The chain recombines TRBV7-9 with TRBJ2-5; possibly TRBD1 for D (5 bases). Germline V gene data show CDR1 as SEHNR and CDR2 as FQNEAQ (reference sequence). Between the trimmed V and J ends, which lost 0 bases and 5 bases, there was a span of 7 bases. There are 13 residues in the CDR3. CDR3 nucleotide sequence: TGTGCCAGCAGCTTAGCAGGGGTCGAGACCCAGTACTTC. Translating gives CASSLAGVETQYF.

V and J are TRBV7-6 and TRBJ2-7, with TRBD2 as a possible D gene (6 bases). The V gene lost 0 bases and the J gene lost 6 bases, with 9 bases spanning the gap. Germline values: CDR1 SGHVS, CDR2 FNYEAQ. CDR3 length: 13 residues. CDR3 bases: TGTGCCAGCAGCTTAGCGCGGGGCCCCGAGCAGTACTTC. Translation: CASSLARGPEQYF.

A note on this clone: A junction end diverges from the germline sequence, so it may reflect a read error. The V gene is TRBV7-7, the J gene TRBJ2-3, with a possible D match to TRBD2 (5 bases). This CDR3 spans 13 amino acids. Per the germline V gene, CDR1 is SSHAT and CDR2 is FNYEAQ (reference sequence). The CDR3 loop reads CASSSGVGDTQYF. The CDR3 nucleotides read TGTGCTAGCAGCAGCGGCGTCGGAGATACGCAGTATTTT.

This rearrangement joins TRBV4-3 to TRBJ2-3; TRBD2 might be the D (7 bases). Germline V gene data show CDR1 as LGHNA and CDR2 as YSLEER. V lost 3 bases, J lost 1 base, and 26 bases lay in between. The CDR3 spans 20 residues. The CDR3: CASSQWASVRGASGTDTQYF. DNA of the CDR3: TGCGCCAGCAGCCAGTGGGCCTCTGTCCGGGGGGCAAGTGGCACAGATACGCAGTATTTT.

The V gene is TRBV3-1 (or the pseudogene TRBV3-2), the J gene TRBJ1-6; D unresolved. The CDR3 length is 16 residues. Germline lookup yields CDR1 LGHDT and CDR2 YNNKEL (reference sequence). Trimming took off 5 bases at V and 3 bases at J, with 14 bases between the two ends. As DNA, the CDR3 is TGTGCCAGCAGCTTGCGTCCAGGACTCTATAATTCACCCCTCCACTTT. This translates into CASSLRPGLYNSPLHF.

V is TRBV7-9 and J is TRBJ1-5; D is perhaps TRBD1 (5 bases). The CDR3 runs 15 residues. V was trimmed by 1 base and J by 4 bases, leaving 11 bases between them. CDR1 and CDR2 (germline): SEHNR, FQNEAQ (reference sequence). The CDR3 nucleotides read TGTGCCAGCAGCTTAGTTGGGGAGGGGAATCAGCCCCAGCATTTT. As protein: CASSLVGEGNQPQHF.

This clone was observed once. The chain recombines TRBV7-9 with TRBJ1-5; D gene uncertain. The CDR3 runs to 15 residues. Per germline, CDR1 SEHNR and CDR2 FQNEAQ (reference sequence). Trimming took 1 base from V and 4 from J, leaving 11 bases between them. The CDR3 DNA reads TGTGCCAGCAGCTTAGATGGAGGAGCGAATCAGCCCCAGCATTTT. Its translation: CASSLDGGANQPQHF.

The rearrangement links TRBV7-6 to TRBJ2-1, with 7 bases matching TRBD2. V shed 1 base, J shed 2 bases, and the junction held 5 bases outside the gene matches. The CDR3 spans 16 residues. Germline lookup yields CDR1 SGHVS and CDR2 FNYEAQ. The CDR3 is CASSLDPSGPYNEQFF. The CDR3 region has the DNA TGTGCCAGCAGCTTAGATCCTAGCGGTCCCTACAATGAGCAGTTCTTC.

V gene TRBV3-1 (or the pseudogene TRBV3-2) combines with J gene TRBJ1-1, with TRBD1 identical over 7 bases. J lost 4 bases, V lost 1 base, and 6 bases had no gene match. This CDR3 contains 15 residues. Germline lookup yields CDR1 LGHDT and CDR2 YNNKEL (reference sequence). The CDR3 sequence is CASSQGTTGITEAFF. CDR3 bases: TGTGCCAGCAGCCAAGGAACGACAGGGATCACTGAAGCTTTCTTT.

This chain's CDR3 is CAISDTQGYEQYF. CDR3 DNA: TGTGCCATCAGTGATACACAGGGGTACGAGCAGTACTTC. V is TRBV10-3 and J is TRBJ2-7, with TRBD1 matching 7 bases. V was clipped by 3 bases and J by 4 bases; unmatched bases: 3. This CDR3 is built from 13 residues. Germline CDR1 ENHRY, CDR2 SYGVKD.

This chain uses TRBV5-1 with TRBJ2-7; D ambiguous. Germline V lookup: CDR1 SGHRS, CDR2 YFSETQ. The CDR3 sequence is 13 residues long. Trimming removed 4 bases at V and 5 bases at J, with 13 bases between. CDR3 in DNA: TGCGCCAGCAGCCGCCCTAGTAAGGACGAGCAGTACTTC. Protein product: CASSRPSKDEQYF.

The CDR3 region is CASSLETGGRTGELFF. DNA of the CDR3: TGTGCCAGCAGCTTAGAGACAGGGGGCCGAACCGGGGAGCTGTTTTTT. The chain recombines TRBV7-9 with TRBJ2-2; 10 bases align to TRBD1. CDR1 and CDR2 (germline): SEHNR, FQNEAQ (reference sequence). The CDR3 totals 16 residues. V gave up 1 base and J gave up 5 bases; unmatched junction bases: 4.

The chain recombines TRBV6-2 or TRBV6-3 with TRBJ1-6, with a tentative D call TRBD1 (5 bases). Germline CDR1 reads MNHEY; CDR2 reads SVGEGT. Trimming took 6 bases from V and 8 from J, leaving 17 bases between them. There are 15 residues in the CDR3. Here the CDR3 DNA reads TGTGCCAGCAGCCAACTGCGGGGGTTGTATTCACCCCTCCACTTT. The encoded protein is CASSQLRGLYSPLHF.

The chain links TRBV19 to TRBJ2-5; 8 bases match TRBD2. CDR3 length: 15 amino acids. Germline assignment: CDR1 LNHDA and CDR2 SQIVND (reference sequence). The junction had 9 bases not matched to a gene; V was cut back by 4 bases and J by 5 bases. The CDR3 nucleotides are TGTGCCAGTAGTAACCCGGGGACTAGTTTGGAGACCCAGTACTTC. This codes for CASSNPGTSLETQYF.

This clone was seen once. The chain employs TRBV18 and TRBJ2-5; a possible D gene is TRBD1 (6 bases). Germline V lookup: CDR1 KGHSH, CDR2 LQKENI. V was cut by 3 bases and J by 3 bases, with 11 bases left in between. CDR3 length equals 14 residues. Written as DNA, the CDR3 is TGTGCCAGCTCACCTTCCTGGACAGAAGAGACCCAGTACTTC. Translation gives CASSPSWTEETQYF.

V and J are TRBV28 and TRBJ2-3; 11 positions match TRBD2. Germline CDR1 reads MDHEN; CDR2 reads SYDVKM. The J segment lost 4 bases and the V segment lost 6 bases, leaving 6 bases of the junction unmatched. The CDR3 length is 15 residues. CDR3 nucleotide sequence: TGTGCCAGCAGGTTTAGCGGGGGGGGCTCAGATACGCAGTATTTT. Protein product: CASRFSGGGSDTQYF.

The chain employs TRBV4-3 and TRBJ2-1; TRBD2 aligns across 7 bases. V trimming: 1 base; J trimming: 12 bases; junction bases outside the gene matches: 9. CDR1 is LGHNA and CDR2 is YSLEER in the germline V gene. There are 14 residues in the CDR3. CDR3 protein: CASSQVAGPGSQFF. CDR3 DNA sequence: TGCGCCAGCAGCCAAGTAGCGGGTCCCGGCTCGCAGTTCTTC.

As DNA, the CDR3 is TGTGCCAGCAGCTCGGGACTAGCGGGGAAAGGGACCCAGTACTTC. Its protein is CASSSGLAGKGTQYF. The rearrangement uses TRBV5-4 and TRBJ2-5; 13 nucleotides agree with TRBD2. This CDR3 has 15 residues. The ends lost 3 bases at V and 7 bases at J; junction bases unmatched: 6. Germline lookup yields CDR1 SGHNT and CDR2 YYREEE (reference sequence). The complete variable domain, with remaining parts taken from reference TRBV5-4 and TRBJ2-5, reads ETGVTQSPTHLIKTRGQQVTLRCSSQSGHNTVSWYQQALGQGPQFIFQYYREEENGRGNFPPRFSGLQFPNYSSELNVNALELDDSALYLCASSSGLAGKGTQYFGPGTRLLVL.

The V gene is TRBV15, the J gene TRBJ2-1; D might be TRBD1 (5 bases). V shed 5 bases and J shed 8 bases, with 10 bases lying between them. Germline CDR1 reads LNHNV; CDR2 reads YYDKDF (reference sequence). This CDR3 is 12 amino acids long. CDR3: CATSAQGDEQFF. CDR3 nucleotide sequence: TGTGCCACCAGCGCGCAGGGTGATGAGCAGTTCTTC.

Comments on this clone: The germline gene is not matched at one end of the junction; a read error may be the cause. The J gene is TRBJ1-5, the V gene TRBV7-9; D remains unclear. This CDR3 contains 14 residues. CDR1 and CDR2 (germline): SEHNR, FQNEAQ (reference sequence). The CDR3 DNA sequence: TGTGCCAGCAGCTCCGACCCCCCGGGTCAGTCCCAGCATTTT. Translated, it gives CASSSDPPGQSQHF.

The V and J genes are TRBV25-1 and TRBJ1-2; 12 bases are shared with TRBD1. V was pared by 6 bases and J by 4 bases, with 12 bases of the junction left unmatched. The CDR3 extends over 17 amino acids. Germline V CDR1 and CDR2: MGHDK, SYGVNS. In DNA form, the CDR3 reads TGTGCCAGCAGGAGGGGACAGGGGGCGAGTGAAGGCTATGGCTACACCTTC. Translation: CASRRGQGASEGYGYTF.